This T cell receptor (beta chain) was recovered during a study of beta chain features in type 1 diabetes. For the study at large: Patients shared similar age, gender and cell yields with healthy donors. Notes on the study in general: TCRB CDR3s from Type 1 diabetes patients were moderately but significantly shorter in all four CD4+ subsets. When VDJ junctions were examined, type 1 diabetes patients showed fewer insertions and more deletions.

Trimming removed 0 bases from V and 3 bases from J, with 11 bases in between. The CDR3 runs to 15 residues. Per germline, CDR1 MGHRA and CDR2 YSYEKL. Concerning this clone itself: Its antigen is as yet unknown.

Expressed TCRB transcripts were sequenced because the isolated RNA had all been reverse transcribed beforehand. The assay was immunoSEQ multiplex PCR, and TCRdb's table has in-frame clones only and misses some. The profile shows about 160,000 clones, 8.5% to 10% of them singletons. It was one heparinised blood draw, averaging approximately 100 mL, that each donor gave. Once sorted, every population was more than 95% pure. This clonotype originated in a woman aged 25 to 39 with type 1 diabetes. The V call is TRBV4-1, the J call TRBJ1-1; D may be TRBD1 (5 bases). The sequencing sample was made of central memory CD4+ T cells from blood. The CDR3 sequence: CASSQDDRGDTEAFF. Written as DNA, the CDR3 is TGCGCCAGCAGCCAAGACGATAGGGGCGACACTGAAGCTTTCTTT.